Listed here is a single T cell receptor beta chain. The data derive from a study of cytomegalovirus exposure and HLA in healthy donors. The germline V and J ends were trimmed by 3 bases and 6 bases, with 9 bases remaining between them. The V gene's germline CDR1 is MDHEN and CDR2 SYDVKM. The CDR3 runs 14 residues. PCR primers comprised 60 Vbeta and 13 Jbeta primers. TCRdb keeps only in-frame clones here, not all; method: immunoSEQ multiplex PCR. The sample comprises 150,000 to 200,000 clones, around four fifths of which are singletons, and roughly 9.7% rests with the top ten. The clonotype comes from a man aged 18-30 years in good health and CMV-seropositive. The rearrangement uses TRBV28 and TRBJ1-6; the D gene is possibly TRBD1 (5 bases). Sequencing was done on a sample of PBMCs. In DNA form, the CDR3 reads TGTGCCAGCAGTTTCCTGCAGGGTAATTCACCCCTCCACTTT. It encodes CASSFLQGNSPLHF. The variable domain in full, completed from reference TRBV28 and TRBJ1-6, reads DVKVTQSSRYLVKRTGEKVFLECVQDMDHENMFWYRQDPGLGLRLIYFSYDVKMKEKGDIPEGYSVSREKKERFSLILESASTNQTSMYLCASSFLQGNSPLHFGNGTRLTVT.